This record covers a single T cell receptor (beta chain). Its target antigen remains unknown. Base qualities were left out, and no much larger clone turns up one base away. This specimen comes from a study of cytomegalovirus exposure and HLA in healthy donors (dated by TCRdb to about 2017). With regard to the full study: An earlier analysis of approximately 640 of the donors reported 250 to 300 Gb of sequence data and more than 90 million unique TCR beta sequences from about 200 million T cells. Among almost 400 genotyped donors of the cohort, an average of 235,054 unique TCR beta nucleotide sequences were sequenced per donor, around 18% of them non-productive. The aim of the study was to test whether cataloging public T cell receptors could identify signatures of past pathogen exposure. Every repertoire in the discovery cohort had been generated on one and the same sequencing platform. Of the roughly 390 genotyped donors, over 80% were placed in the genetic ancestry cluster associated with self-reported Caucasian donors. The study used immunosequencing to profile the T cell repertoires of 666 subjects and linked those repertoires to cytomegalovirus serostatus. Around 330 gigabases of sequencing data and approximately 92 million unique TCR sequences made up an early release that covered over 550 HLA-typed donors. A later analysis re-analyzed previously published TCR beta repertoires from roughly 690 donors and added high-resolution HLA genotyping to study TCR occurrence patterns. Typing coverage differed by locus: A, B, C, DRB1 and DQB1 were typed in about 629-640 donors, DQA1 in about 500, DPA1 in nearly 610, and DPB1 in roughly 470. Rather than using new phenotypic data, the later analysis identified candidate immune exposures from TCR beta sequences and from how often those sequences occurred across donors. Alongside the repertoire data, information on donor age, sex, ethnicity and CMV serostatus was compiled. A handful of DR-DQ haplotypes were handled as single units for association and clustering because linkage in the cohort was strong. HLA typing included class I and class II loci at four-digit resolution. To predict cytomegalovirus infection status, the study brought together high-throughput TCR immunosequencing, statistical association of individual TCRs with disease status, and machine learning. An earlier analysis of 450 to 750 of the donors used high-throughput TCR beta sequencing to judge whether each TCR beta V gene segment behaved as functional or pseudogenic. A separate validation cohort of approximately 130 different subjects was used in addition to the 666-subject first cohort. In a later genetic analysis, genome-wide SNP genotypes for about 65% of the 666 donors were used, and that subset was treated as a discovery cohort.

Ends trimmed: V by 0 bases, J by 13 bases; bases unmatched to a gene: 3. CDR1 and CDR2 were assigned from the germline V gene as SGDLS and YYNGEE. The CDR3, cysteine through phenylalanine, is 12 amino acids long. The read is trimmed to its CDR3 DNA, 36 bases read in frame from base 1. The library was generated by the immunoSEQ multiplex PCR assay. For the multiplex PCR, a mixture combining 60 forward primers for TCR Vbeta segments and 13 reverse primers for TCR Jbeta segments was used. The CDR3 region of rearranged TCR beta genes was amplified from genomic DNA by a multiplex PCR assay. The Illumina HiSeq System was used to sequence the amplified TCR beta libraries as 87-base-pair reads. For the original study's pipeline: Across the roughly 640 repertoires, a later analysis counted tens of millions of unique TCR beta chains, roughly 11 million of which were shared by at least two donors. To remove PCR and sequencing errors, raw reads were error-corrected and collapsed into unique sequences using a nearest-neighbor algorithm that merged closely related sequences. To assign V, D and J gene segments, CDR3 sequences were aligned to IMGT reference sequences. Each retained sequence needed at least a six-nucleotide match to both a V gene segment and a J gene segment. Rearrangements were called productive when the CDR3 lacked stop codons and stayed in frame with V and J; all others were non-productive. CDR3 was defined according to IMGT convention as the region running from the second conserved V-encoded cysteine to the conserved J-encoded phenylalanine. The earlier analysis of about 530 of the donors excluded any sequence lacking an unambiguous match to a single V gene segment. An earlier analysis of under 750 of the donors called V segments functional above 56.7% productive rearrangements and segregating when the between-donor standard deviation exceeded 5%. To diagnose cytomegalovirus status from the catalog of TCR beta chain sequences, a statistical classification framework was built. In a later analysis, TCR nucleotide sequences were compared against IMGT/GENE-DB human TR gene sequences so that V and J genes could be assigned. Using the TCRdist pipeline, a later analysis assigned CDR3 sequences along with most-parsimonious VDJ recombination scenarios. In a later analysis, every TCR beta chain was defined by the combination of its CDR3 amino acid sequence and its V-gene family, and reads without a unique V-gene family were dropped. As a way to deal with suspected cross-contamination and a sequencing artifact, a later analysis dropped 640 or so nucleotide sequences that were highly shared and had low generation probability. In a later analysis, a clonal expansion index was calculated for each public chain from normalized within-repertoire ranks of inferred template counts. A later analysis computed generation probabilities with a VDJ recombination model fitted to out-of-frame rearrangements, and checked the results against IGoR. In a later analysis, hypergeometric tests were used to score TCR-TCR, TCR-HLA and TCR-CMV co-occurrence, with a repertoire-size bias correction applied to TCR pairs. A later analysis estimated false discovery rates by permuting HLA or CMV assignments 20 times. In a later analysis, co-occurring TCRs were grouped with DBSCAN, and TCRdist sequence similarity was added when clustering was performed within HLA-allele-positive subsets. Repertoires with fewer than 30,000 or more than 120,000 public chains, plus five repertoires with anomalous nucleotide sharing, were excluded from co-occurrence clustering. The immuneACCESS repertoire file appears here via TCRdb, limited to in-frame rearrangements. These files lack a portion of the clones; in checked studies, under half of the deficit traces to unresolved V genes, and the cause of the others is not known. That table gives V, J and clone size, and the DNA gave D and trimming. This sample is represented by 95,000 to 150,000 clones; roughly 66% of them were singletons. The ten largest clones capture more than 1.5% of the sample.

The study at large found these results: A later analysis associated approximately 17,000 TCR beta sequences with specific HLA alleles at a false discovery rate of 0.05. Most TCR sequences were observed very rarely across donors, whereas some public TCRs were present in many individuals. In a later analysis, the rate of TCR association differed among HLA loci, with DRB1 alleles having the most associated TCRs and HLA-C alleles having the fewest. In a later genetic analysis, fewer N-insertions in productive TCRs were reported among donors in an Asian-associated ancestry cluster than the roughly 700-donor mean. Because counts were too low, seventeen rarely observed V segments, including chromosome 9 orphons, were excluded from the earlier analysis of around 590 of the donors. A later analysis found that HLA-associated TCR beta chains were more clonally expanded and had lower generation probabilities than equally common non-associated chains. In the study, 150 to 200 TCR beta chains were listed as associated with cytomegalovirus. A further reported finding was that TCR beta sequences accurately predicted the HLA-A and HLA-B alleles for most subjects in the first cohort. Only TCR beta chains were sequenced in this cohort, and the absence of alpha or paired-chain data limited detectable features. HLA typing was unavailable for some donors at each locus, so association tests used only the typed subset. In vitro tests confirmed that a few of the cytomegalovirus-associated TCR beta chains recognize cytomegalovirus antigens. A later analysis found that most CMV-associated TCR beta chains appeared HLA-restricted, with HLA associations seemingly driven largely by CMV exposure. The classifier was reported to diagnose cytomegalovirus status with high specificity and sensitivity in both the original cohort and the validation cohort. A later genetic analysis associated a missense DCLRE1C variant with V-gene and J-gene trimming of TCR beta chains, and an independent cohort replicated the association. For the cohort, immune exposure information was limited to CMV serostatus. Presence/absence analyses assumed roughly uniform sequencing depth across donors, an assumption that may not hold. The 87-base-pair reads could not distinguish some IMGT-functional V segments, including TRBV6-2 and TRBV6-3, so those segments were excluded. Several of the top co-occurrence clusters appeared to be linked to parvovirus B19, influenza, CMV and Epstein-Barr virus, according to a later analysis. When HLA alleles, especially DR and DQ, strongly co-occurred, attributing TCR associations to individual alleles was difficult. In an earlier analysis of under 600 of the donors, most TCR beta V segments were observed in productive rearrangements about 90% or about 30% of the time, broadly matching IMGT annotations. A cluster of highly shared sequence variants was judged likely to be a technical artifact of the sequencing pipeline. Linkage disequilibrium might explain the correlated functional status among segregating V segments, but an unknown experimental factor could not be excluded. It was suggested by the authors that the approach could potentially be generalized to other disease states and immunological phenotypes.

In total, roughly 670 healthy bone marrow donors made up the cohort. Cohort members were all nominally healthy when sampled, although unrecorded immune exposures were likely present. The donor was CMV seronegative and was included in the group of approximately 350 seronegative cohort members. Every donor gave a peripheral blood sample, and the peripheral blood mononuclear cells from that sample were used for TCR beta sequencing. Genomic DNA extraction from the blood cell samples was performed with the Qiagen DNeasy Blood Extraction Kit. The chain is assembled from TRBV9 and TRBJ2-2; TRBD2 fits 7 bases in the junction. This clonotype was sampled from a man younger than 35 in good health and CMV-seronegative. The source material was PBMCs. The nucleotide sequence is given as TGTGCCAGCAGCGTAGGCGGGGGAGGGCTGTTTTTT. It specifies CASSVGGGGLFF.